This T cell receptor (beta chain) was observed in a study of T-cell memory formation after mild COVID-19. Whole-study findings and limits: CD4+ bias marked clones expanding day 15 to 37, unlike balanced contracting clones.

Libraries for TCRalpha and TCRbeta carried sample barcodes and unique molecular identifiers via 5'RACE. A single record per CDR3 protein comes from TCRdb applying MiXCR to the 5' RACE reads. The data show roughly 620,000 distinct CDR3 sequences, more than 15% seen once. In regard to this clonotype: What it binds is not known.

In germline, CDR1 is KGHDR, CDR2 SFDVKD. V was pared by 9 bases and J by 5 bases, with 15 bases between. CDR3 size: 13 residues. The receptor was derived from an adult woman who had mild COVID-19 (a few samples of this study predate the infection). Cell type and time point are not known. This sequence joins TRBV24-1 and TRBJ2-5; D might be TRBD1 (5 bases). Sequences were obtained from PBMCs or a T cell subset sorted from them (not recorded which). The CDR3 reads CATLPGIGETQYF. Written as DNA, the CDR3 is TGTGCCACCCTCCCAGGGATAGGGGAGACCCAGTACTTC.